This paragraph reports one T cell receptor (beta chain). The data belong to a study of blood T cell repertoires in COVID-19. V shed 0 bases and J shed 8 bases, with 8 bases lying between them. The CDR3 consists of 12 residues. CDR1 and CDR2 from the germline V gene are SGHDT and YYEEEE. Using immunoSEQ multiplex PCR, the repertoire was profiled, and TCRdb retains in-frame clones only, with some absent. Of over 200,000 clones listed, about 83% are singletons. The chain couples TRBV5-6 to TRBJ1-2; unclear D gene. The TCR originated in a woman in her 30s with COVID-19, enrolled during active disease. The sequencing sample was made of peripheral blood. The CDR3 reads CASSLVGRGYTF. The DNA for the CDR3 is TGTGCCAGCAGCTTGGTGGGGAGAGGCTACACCTTC.